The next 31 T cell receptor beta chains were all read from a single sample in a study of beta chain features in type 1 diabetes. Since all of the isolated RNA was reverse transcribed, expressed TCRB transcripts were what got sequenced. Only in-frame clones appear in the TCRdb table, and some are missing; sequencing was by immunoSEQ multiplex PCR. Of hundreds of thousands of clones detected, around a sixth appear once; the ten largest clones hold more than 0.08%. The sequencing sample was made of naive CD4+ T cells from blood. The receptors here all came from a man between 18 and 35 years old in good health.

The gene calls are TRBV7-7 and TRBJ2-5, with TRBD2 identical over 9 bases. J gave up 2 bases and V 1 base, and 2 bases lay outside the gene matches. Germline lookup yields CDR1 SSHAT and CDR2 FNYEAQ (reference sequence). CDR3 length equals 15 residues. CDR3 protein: CASSLGLAAQETQYF. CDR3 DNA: TGTGCCAGCAGCTTAGGACTAGCGGCACAAGAGACCCAGTACTTC.

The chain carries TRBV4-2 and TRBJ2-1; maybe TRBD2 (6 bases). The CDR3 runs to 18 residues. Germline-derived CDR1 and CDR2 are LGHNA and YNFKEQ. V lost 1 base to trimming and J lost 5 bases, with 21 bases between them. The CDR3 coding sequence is TGTGCCAGCAGCCAAGGACGATACGCGGGGAAAAGGGACAATGAGCAGTTCTTC. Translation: CASSQGRYAGKRDNEQFF.

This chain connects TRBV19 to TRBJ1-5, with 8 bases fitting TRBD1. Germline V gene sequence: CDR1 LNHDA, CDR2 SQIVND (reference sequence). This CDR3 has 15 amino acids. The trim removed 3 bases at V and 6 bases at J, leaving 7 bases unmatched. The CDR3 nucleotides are TGTGCCAGTAGTATTCTACAGGGGGGAAGTCAGCCCCAGCATTTT. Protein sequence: CASSILQGGSQPQHF.

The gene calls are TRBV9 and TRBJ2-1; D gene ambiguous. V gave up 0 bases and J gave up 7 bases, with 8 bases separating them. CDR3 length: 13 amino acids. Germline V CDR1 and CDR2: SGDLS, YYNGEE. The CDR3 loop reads CASSVGRENEQFF. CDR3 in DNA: TGTGCCAGCAGCGTAGGGCGCGAGAATGAGCAGTTCTTC.

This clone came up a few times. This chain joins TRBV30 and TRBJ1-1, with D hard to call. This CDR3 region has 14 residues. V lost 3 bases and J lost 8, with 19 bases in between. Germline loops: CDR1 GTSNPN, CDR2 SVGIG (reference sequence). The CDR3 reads CAWSETRGRREAFF. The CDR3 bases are TGTGCCTGGAGCGAAACTCGGGGTAGGAGGGAAGCTTTCTTT. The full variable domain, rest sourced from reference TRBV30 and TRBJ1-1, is SQTIHQWPATLVQPVGSPLSLECTVEGTSNPNLYWYRQAAGRGLQLLFYSVGIGQISSEVPQNLSASRPQDRQFILSSKKLLLSDSGFYLCAWSETRGRREAFFGQGTRLTVV.

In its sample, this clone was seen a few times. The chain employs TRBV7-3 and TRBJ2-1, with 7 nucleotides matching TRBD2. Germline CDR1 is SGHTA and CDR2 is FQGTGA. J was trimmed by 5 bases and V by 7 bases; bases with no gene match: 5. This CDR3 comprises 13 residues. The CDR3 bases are TGTGCCAGCACCCTCGGGACTAACAATGAGCAGTTCTTC. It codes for CASTLGTNNEQFF.

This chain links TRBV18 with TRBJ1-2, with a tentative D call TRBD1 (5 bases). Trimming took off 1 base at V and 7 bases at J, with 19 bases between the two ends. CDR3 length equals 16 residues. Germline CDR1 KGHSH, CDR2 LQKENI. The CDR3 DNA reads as TGTGCCAGCTCACCACAGTCCCAGGGTCATGTCGGTGGCTACACCTTC. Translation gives CASSPQSQGHVGGYTF.

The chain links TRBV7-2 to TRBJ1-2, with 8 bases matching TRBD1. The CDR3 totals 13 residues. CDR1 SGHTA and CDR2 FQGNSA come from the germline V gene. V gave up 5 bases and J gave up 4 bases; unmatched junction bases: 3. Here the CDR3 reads CASSQQGAYGYTF. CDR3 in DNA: TGTGCCAGCAGCCAGCAGGGGGCCTATGGCTACACCTTC.

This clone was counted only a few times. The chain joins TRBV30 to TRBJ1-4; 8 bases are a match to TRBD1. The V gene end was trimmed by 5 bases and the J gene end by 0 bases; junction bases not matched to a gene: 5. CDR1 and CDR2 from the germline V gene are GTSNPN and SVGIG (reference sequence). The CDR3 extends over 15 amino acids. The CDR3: CAWRQGPATNEKLFF. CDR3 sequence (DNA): TGTGCCTGGCGACAGGGGCCAGCAACTAATGAAAAACTGTTTTTT.

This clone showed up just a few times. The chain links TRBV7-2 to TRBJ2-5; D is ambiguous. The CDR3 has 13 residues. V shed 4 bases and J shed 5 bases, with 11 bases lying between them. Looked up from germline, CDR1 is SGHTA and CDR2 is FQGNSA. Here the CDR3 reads CASSSSLGETQYF. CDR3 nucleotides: TGTGCCAGCAGCTCGTCCCTGGGGGAGACCCAGTACTTC.

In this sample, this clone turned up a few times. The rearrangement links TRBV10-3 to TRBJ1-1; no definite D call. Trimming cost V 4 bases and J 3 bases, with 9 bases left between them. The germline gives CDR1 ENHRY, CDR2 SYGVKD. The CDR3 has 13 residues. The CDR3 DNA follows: TGTGCCATCAGTGCCGCTTGGGACACTGAAGCTTTCTTT. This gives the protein CAISAAWDTEAFF.

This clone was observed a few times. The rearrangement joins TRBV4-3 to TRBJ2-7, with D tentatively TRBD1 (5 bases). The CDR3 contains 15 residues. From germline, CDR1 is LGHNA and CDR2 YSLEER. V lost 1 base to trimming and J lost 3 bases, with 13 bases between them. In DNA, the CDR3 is TGCGCCAGCAGCCAAGTCCGGCAGGGCTACTACGAGCAGTACTTC. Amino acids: CASSQVRQGYYEQYF.

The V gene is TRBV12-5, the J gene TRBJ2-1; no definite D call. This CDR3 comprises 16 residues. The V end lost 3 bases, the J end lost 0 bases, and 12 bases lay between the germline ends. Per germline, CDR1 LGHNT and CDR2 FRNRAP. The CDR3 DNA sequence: TGTGCTAGTGGTTTAGGCACGATAAGCTCCTACAATGAGCAGTTCTTC. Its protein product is CASGLGTISSYNEQFF.

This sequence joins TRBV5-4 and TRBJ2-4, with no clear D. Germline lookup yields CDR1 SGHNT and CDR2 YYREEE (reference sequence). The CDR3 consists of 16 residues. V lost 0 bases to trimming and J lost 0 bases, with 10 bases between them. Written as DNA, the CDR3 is TGTGCCAGCAGCTTGGGGGATAGCCTAGCCAAAAACATTCAGTACTTC. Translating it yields CASSLGDSLAKNIQYF.

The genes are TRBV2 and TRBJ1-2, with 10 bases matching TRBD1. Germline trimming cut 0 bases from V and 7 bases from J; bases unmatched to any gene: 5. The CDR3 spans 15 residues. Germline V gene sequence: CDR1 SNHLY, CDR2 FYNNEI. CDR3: CASSEAGTGDPGYTF. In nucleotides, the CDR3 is TGTGCCAGCAGTGAAGCTGGGACAGGGGATCCTGGCTACACCTTC.

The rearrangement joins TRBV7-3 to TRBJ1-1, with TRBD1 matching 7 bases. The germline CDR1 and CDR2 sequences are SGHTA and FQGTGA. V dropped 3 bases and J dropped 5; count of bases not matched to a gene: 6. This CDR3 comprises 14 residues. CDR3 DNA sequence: TGTGCCAGCAGCTTTACAGGGGCGAGGACTGAAGCTTTCTTT. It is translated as CASSFTGARTEAFF.

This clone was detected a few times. The CDR3, as DNA: TGTGCCAGCAGCCAAGGTACCCAGACTAGTCTTGGGGATGAGCAGTTCTTC. Amino acid sequence: CASSQGTQTSLGDEQFF. The chain employs TRBV4-2 and TRBJ2-1; D possibly corresponds to TRBD2 (6 bases). Germline values: CDR1 LGHNA, CDR2 YNFKEQ. The CDR3 loop spans 17 amino acids. V was pared by 1 base and J by 8 bases, with 21 bases between.

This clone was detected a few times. For the CDR3, the DNA is TGTGCCAGCAGCCAAGATCTTATAACTGGTGGCTACACCTTC. Its translation: CASSQDLITGGYTF. The chain joins TRBV14 to TRBJ1-2; D call uncertain. In germline, CDR1 is SGHDN, CDR2 FVKESK. The V end was cut by 0 bases, the J end by 7 bases, with 12 bases between. The CDR3 is 14 residues long.

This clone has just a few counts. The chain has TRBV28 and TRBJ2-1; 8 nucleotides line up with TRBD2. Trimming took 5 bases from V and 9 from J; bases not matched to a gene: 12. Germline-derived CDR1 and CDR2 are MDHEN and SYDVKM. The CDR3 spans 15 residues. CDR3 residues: CASSQGLARRFEQFF. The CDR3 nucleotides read TGTGCCAGCAGTCAAGGACTAGCTCGTCGGTTTGAGCAGTTCTTC.

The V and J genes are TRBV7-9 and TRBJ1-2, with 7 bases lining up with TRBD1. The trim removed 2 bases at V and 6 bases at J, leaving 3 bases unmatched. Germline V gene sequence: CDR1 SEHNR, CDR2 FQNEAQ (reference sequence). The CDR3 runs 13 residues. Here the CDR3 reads CASSLTGVHGYTF. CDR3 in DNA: TGTGCCAGCAGCTTAACAGGGGTCCATGGCTACACCTTC.

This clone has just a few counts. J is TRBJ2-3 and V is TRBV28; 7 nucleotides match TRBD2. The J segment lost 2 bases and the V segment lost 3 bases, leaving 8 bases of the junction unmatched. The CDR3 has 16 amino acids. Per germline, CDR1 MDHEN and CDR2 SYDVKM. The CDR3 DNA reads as TGTGCCAGCAGTTTGTATAACGGGGGGAACACAGATACGCAGTATTTT. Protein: CASSLYNGGNTDTQYF. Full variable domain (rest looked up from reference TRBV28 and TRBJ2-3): DVKVTQSSRYLVKRTGEKVFLECVQDMDHENMFWYRQDPGLGLRLIYFSYDVKMKEKGDIPEGYSVSREKKERFSLILESASTNQTSMYLCASSLYNGGNTDTQYFGPGTRLTVL.

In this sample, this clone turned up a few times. The CDR3 is CASSIGAGGTFF. The CDR3 DNA reads TGTGCCAGTAGTATTGGTGCAGGGGGCACTTTCTTC. The chain combines TRBV19 with TRBJ2-1; 8 positions match TRBD1. V was pared by 3 bases and J by 16 bases, with 8 bases of the junction left unmatched. CDR3 length equals 12 residues. CDR1 and CDR2 (germline): LNHDA, SQIVND (reference sequence). The variable domain in full, with the rest retrieved from reference TRBV19 and TRBJ2-1, is DGGITQSPKYLFRKEGQNVTLSCEQNLNHDAMYWYRQDPGQGLRLIYYSQIVNDFQKGDIAEGYSVSREKKESFPLTVTSAQKNPTAFYLCASSIGAGGTFFGPGTRLTVL.

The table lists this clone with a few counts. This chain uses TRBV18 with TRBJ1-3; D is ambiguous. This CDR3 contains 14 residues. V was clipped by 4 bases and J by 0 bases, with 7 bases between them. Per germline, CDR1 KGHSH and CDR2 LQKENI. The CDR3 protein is CASSLGNSGNTIYF. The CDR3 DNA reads TGTGCCAGCTCACTTGGGAACTCTGGAAACACCATATATTTT.

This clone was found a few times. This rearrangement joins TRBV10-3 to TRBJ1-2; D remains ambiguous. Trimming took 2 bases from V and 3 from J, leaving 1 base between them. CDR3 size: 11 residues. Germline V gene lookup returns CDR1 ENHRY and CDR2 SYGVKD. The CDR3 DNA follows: TGTGCCATCAGTGAGCACTATGGCTACACCTTC. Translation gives CAISEHYGYTF.

CDR3 DNA: TGTGCCAGCAGCAGGACTAGCGGGGGGCAAGAGACCCAGTACTTC. It translates to CASSRTSGGQETQYF. The V call is TRBV14, the J call TRBJ2-5, with 14 bases lining up with TRBD2. V shed 5 bases and J 2 bases; nucleotides not matched to a gene: 1. Germline CDR1 reads SGHDN; CDR2 reads FVKESK. This CDR3 is 15 amino acids long.

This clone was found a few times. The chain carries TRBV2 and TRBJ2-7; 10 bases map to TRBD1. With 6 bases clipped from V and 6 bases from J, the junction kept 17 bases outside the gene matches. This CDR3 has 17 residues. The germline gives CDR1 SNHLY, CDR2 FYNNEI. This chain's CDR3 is CASRAQTPGQGSSEQYF. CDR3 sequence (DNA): TGTGCCAGCAGAGCCCAAACGCCGGGACAGGGGTCGTCCGAGCAGTACTTC.

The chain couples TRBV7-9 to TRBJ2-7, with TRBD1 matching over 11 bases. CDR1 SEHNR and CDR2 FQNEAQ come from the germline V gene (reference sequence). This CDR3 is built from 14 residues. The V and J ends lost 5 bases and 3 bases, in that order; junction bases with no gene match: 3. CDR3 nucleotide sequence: TGTGCCAGCAGCCGGGACAGGGGGATCTACGAGCAGTACTTC. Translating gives CASSRDRGIYEQYF. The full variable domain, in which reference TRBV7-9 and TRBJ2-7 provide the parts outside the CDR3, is DTGVSQNPRHKITKRGQNVTFRCDPISEHNRLYWYRQTLGQGPEFLTYFQNEAQLEKSRLLSDRFSAERPKGSFSTLEIQRTEQGDSAMYLCASSRDRGIYEQYFGPGTRLTVT.

The CDR3 coding sequence is TGTGCCAGCAGCCCCGGGGGCAAGGAAAAACTGTTTTTT. Translation gives CASSPGGKEKLFF. The chain couples TRBV11-2 to TRBJ1-4, with D tentatively TRBD1 (6 bases). V was shortened by 5 bases and J by 8 bases, with 12 bases between the two germline ends. The length of the CDR3 is 13 residues. Germline CDR1 reads SGHAT; CDR2 reads FQNNGV.

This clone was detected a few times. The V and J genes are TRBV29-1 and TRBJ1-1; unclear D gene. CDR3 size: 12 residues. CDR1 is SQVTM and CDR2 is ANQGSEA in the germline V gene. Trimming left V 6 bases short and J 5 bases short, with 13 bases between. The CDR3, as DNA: TGCAGCGTCCGAGAGTCCGGGACTGAAGCTTTCTTT. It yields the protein CSVRESGTEAFF.

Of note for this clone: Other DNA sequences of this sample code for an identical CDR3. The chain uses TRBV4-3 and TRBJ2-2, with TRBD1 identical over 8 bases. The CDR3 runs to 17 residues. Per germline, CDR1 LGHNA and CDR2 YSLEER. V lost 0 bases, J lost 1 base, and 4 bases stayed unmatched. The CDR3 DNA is TGCGCCAGCAGCCAAGACCCCGGGACAGGGAACACCGGGGAGCTGTTTTTT. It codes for CASSQDPGTGNTGELFF.

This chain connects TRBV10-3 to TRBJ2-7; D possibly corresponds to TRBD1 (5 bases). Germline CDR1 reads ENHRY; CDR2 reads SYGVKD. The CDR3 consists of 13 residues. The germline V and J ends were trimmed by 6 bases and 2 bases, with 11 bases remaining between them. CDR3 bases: TGTGCCATCAGAGACAGCTTCGCCTACGAGCAGTACTTC. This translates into CAIRDSFAYEQYF.